Below are 25 T cell receptor beta chains sequenced from a single sample in a study of cytomegalovirus exposure and HLA in healthy donors (dated by TCRdb to about 2017). The library was made by the immunoSEQ multiplex PCR assay. A mixture of 60 forward primers for TCR Vbeta segments and 13 reverse primers for TCR Jbeta segments was used in the multiplex PCR. What TCRdb holds here is the immuneACCESS table cut down to in-frame rearrangements. Part of the clones is not present; checked against another copy, under half of the missing clones reflect an unresolved V gene, and the others are unexplained. The sample contains 200,000 or so clones, 82% of them found a single time. Around 0.8% of the sample lies in the top ten. The specimen was PBMCs. These receptors were obtained from a woman aged 18-35 years in good health and CMV-seronegative.

The chain combines TRBV20-1 with TRBJ1-1, with no clear D. CDR3 length: 11 residues. CDR1 is DFQATT and CDR2 is SNEGSKA in the germline V gene (reference sequence). Trimming left V 4 bases short and J 11 bases short, with 14 bases between. CDR3 in DNA: TGCAGTGCTAACCGGGAGCCCTCTGCTTTCTTT. Encoded protein: CSANREPSAFF.

This clone was recorded only once. The chain uses TRBV7-9 and TRBJ1-3, with a possible D match to TRBD1 (5 bases). The V gene's germline CDR1 is SEHNR and CDR2 FQNEAQ (reference sequence). V dropped 3 bases and J dropped 3 bases, with 9 bases sitting between them. The CDR3 extends over 14 amino acids. CDR3 amino acids: CASSFSTGGNTIYF. CDR3 nucleotide sequence: TGTGCCAGCAGCTTTTCCACAGGTGGAAACACCATATATTTT.

The V call is TRBV5-1, the J call TRBJ2-1, with D perhaps TRBD2 (5 bases). Per germline, CDR1 SGHRS and CDR2 YFSETQ. Deletions cut 1 base from V and 6 bases from J, with 14 bases between. The CDR3 spans 15 residues. In nucleotides, the CDR3 is TGCGCCAGCAGCTTGAACGGGAACCCCCTCAATGAGCAGTTCTTC. Protein product: CASSLNGNPLNEQFF.

This chain links TRBV5-1 with TRBJ1-1; 11 nucleotides line up with TRBD1. The CDR3 length is 15 residues. Germline V CDR1 and CDR2: SGHRS, YFSETQ. V gave up 2 bases and J gave up 4 bases; unmatched junction bases: 4. DNA for the CDR3: TGCGCCAGCAGCTTCCTTGGGACAGGGGGCACTGAAGCTTTCTTT. This gives the protein CASSFLGTGGTEAFF.

This clone was recorded only once. This chain connects TRBV7-9 to TRBJ2-7; weak D call: TRBD2 (6 bases). Trimming took 5 bases from V and 3 from J, leaving 14 bases between them. This CDR3 is 14 amino acids long. Germline CDR1 reads SEHNR; CDR2 reads FQNEAQ (reference sequence). The DNA for the CDR3 is TGTGCCAGCAGCCTACGGACGGGAGACTACGAGCAGTACTTC. This codes for CASSLRTGDYEQYF.

Comment on this clone: An end of the junction does not agree with germline; a read error may underlie this. The genes are TRBV20-1 and TRBJ2-3; D is ambiguous. CDR1 is DFQATT and CDR2 is SNEGSKA in the germline V gene (reference sequence). This CDR3 has 10 amino acids. The CDR3 DNA follows: TGTAGTGCTCAGACAGATACGCAGTATTTT. It encodes CSAQTDTQYF.

The chain joins TRBV7-9 to TRBJ1-6; 11 bases map to TRBD1. CDR1 and CDR2 from the germline V gene are SEHNR and FQNEAQ (reference sequence). The CDR3 loop spans 14 amino acids. The junction had 3 bases not matched to a gene; V was cut back by 4 bases and J by 10 bases. The CDR3 nucleotides read TGTGCCAGCAGCTCGGACAGGGGGCGATCACCCCTCCACTTT. Translating gives CASSSDRGRSPLHF.

This clone has more than one count but fewer than ten. The V call is TRBV6-6, the J call TRBJ1-1; tentatively, D is TRBD1 (6 bases). This CDR3 is built from 13 residues. Deletions cut 8 bases from V and 4 bases from J, with 14 bases between. The germline CDR1 and CDR2 sequences are MNHNY and SVGAGI (reference sequence). CDR3 sequence: CASSLGGRTEAFF. The DNA for the CDR3 is TGTGCCAGCTCCCTGGGGGGGCGCACTGAAGCTTTCTTT.

A single count supports this clone. The chain carries TRBV13 and TRBJ2-7, with TRBD1 as a possible D gene (6 bases). CDR3 size: 14 residues. V was shortened by 5 bases and J by 6 bases, with 17 bases between the two germline ends. CDR1 is PRHDT, CDR2 FYEKMQ, per germline (reference sequence). The CDR3 DNA follows: TGTGCCAGCAGCGCGACAGGACCCACGGGCGAGCAGTACTTC. It is translated as CASSATGPTGEQYF.

This chain uses TRBV6-1 with TRBJ1-3; D is uncertain. The germline V and J ends were trimmed by 6 bases and 2 bases, with 8 bases remaining between them. The CDR3 loop spans 13 amino acids. CDR1 and CDR2 from the germline V gene are MNHNS and SASEGT. The CDR3 region has the DNA TGTGCCAGCAGGCCCGTAGCTGGAAACACCATATATTTT. The encoded protein is CASRPVAGNTIYF.

As to this clone: An end of the junction differs from the germline gene, which may be a read error. This chain joins TRBV7-9 and TRBJ2-7; 7 bases line up with TRBD2. The germline CDR1 and CDR2 sequences are SEHNR and FQNEAQ (reference sequence). The CDR3 is 16 amino acids. The CDR3 spells CSSSSYGLESSYEQYF. Written as DNA, the CDR3 is TGTTCCAGCAGCTCCTACGGACTAGAGAGCTCCTACGAGCAGTACTTC.

This chain connects TRBV7-9 to TRBJ1-5, with a possible D match to TRBD1 (5 bases). The CDR3 is 13 amino acids. V lost 6 bases and J lost 5, with 11 bases in between. In germline, CDR1 is SEHNR, CDR2 FQNEAQ (reference sequence). The CDR3 sequence: CASRLTGDQPQHF. As DNA, the CDR3 is TGTGCCAGCAGACTCACGGGGGATCAGCCCCAGCATTTT.

The chain has TRBV14 and TRBJ1-1; a weak D match, TRBD1 (6 bases). Germline CDR1 reads SGHDN; CDR2 reads FVKESK. The germline V and J ends were trimmed by 4 bases and 10 bases, with 16 bases remaining between them. This CDR3 comprises 13 residues. The CDR3 sequence: CASSPALIQGAFF. The CDR3 DNA sequence: TGTGCCAGCAGCCCAGCTCTTATACAGGGAGCTTTCTTT.

This sequence joins TRBV7-6 and TRBJ1-1; TRBD1 aligns across 8 bases. Germline V gene data show CDR1 as SGHVS and CDR2 as FNYEAQ. V trimming: 1 base; J trimming: 5 bases; junction bases outside the gene matches: 0. CDR3 length equals 13 residues. The CDR3 loop is CASSLDRGTEAFF. The CDR3 DNA is TGTGCCAGCAGCTTAGACAGGGGGACTGAAGCTTTCTTT.

The chain recombines TRBV5-1 with TRBJ2-7; 10 bases fit TRBD2. CDR3 length: 19 residues. The germline V gene has CDR1 SGHRS and CDR2 YFSETQ. With V trimmed by 4 bases and J by 2 bases, 18 bases remained unmatched. The CDR3 DNA reads TGCGCCAGCAGCCCAACTCTGGGACTAGCGAAGTATAAAACCTACGAGCAGTACTTC. Translated: CASSPTLGLAKYKTYEQYF.

V usage is TRBV11-2 and J usage is TRBJ2-4, with unresolved D. This CDR3 has 14 residues. Trimming took 7 bases from V and 0 from J, leaving 10 bases between them. Per germline, CDR1 SGHAT and CDR2 FQNNGV. The CDR3 region has the DNA TGTGCCAGCACCTACTATGGAGCCAAAAACATTCAGTACTTC. Translating it yields CASTYYGAKNIQYF.

The J gene is TRBJ2-1, the V gene TRBV6-6; 11 bases match TRBD2. Germline V gene data show CDR1 as MNHNY and CDR2 as SVGAGI (reference sequence). The CDR3 is made up of 16 amino acids. V was pared by 5 bases and J by 2 bases, with 5 bases of the junction left unmatched. CDR3 protein: CASSPQGLAAYNEQFF. The CDR3 DNA reads TGTGCCAGCAGTCCCCAGGGACTAGCGGCCTACAATGAGCAGTTCTTC.

The J gene is TRBJ1-1, the V gene TRBV11-1; 8 bases fit TRBD1. Germline assignment: CDR1 SGHAT and CDR2 FQDESV (reference sequence). V lost 2 bases and J lost 4; bases outside the gene matches: 6. CDR3 length equals 15 residues. In DNA form, the CDR3 reads TGTGCCAGCAGCTTATTCTTAGACAGGGGCACTGAAGCTTTCTTT. Encoded protein: CASSLFLDRGTEAFF.

The gene calls are TRBV7-9 and TRBJ2-5; D remains unclear. CDR1 and CDR2 (germline): SEHNR, FQNEAQ (reference sequence). CDR3 length: 16 amino acids. Trimming took off 5 bases at V and 5 bases at J, with 21 bases between the two ends. CDR3 in DNA: TGTGCCAGCAGCCCAAAACCGGGTCTACGGGTGGAGACCCAGTACTTC. It specifies CASSPKPGLRVETQYF.

Written as DNA, the CDR3 is TGCGCCAGCAGATTTCGAGGGACAGGACTCCACAGCTCCTACGAGCAGTACTTC. This sequence encodes CASRFRGTGLHSSYEQYF. This chain uses TRBV5-1 with TRBJ2-7, with 8 bases lining up with TRBD1. V was clipped by 5 bases and J by 0 bases; unmatched bases: 16. CDR3 length equals 18 residues. Per the germline V gene, CDR1 is SGHRS and CDR2 is YFSETQ.

The rearrangement links TRBV27 to TRBJ2-3; 9 positions agree with TRBD1. CDR3 length equals 14 residues. V trimming: 4 bases; J trimming: 4 bases; junction bases outside the gene matches: 3. The germline V gene encodes CDR1 MNHEY and CDR2 SMNVEV (reference sequence). The CDR3 loop is CASSSNRGPDTQYF. The CDR3 coding sequence is TGTGCCAGCAGTTCGAACAGGGGGCCAGATACGCAGTATTTT.

To note about this clone: Other nucleotide sequences in the sample specify the same CDR3. The V and J genes are TRBV6-5 and TRBJ1-2; perhaps TRBD1 as D (5 bases). The CDR3 runs to 12 residues. Germline values: CDR1 MNHEY, CDR2 SVGAGI. Trimming pared 7 bases from V and 6 bases from J, leaving 12 bases between. In nucleotides, the CDR3 is TGTGCCAGCATATCAGGGAATAATGGCTACACCTTC. Translation: CASISGNNGYTF.

This sequence joins TRBV5-6 and TRBJ2-2; D possibly corresponds to TRBD2 (6 bases). Trimming took 4 bases from V and 4 from J, leaving 20 bases between them. Germline CDR1 reads SGHDT; CDR2 reads YYEEEE. The CDR3 is 17 residues long. CDR3 residues: CASSRSLERAGTGELFF. Here the CDR3 DNA reads TGTGCCAGCAGCCGCTCCCTGGAGCGGGCGGGCACCGGGGAGCTGTTTTTT.

The CDR3 region has the DNA TGTGCCTGGAGTGCCTCAGGGGGAGAGACCCAGTACTTC. It yields the protein CAWSASGGETQYF. The chain couples TRBV30 to TRBJ2-5; 7 bases are a match to TRBD1. Trimming took 1 base from V and 4 from J; bases not matched to a gene: 3. Germline loops: CDR1 GTSNPN, CDR2 SVGIG (reference sequence). The CDR3 runs 13 residues.

This clone was counted between two and nine times. The V and J genes are TRBV7-3 and TRBJ1-1; D gene unclear. Per the germline V gene, CDR1 is SGHTA and CDR2 is FQGTGA. This CDR3 is 11 amino acids long. V lost 2 bases and J 7 bases, leaving 5 bases between the germline ends. CDR3 sequence (DNA): TGTGCCAGCAGCTTAGTCTGTGAAGCTTTCTTT. It encodes CASSLVCEAFF. The full variable domain, in which reference TRBV7-3 and TRBJ1-1 provide the parts outside the CDR3, is GAGVSQTPSNKVTEKGKYVELRCDPISGHTALYWYRQSLGQGPEFLIYFQGTGAADDSGLPNDRFFAVRPEGSVSTLKIQRTERGDSAVYLCASSLVCEAFFGQGTRLTVV.